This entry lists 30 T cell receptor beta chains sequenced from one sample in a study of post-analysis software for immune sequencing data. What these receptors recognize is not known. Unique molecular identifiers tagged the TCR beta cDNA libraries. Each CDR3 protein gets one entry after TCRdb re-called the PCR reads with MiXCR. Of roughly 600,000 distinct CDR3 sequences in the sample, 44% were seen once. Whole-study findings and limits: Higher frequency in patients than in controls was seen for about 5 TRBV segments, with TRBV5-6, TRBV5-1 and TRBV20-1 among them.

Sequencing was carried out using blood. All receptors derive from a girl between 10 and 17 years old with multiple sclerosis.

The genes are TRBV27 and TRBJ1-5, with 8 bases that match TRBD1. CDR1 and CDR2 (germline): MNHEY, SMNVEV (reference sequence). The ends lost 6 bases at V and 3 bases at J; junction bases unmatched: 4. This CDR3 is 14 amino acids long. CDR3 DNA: TGTGCCAGCAGCCCAGGGGGCATCAATCAGCCCCAGCATTTT. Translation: CASSPGGINQPQHF.

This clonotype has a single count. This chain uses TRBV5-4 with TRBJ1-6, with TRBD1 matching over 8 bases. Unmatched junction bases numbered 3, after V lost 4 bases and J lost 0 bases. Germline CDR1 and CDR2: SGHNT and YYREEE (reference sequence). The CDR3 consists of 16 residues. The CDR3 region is CASSGDRSSYNSPLHF. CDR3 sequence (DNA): TGTGCCAGCAGCGGGGACAGGAGCTCCTATAATTCACCCCTCCACTTT.

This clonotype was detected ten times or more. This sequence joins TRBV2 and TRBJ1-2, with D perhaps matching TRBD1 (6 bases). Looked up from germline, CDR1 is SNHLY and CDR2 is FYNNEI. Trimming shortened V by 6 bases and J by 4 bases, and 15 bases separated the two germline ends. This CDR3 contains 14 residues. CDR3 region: CASRQQGSIYGYTF. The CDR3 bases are TGTGCCAGCAGACAACAGGGCTCAATCTATGGCTACACCTTC.

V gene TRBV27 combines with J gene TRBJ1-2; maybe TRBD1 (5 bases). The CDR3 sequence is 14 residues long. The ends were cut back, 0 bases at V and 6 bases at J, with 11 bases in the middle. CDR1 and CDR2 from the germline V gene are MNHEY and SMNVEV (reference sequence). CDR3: CASSLSGGTNGYTF. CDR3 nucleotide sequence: TGTGCCAGCAGTTTATCGGGGGGGACGAATGGCTACACCTTC.

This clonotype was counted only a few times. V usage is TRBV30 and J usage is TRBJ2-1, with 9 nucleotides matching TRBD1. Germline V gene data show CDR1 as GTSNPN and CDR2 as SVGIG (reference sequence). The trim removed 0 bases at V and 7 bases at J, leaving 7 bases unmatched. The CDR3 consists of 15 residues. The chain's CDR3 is CAWSVWDREWNEQFF. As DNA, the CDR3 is TGTGCCTGGAGTGTATGGGACAGGGAGTGGAATGAGCAGTTCTTC.

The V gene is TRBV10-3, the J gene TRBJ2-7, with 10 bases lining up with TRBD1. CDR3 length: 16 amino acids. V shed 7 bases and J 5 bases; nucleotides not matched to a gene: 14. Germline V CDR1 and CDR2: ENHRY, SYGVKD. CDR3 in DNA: TGTGCCATCAAGGACAGGGGGTCCCACGGGACCAACGAGCAGTACTTC. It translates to CAIKDRGSHGTNEQYF.

The CDR3 sequence is CASSSGLVDYEQYF. Written as DNA, the CDR3 is TGTGCCAGCAGTTCGGGACTAGTTGACTACGAGCAGTACTTC. V and J are TRBV12-3 or TRBV12-4 and TRBJ2-7, with TRBD2 identical over 8 bases. CDR3 length: 14 amino acids. After removal of 4 bases from V and 3 bases from J, the junction contained 5 bases not matched to a gene.

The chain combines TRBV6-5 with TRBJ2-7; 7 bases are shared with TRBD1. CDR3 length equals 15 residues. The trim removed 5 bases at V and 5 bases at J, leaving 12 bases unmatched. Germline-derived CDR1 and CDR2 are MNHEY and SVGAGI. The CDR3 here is CASSPSPDRAHEQYF. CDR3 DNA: TGTGCCAGCAGTCCCTCTCCCGACAGGGCCCACGAGCAGTACTTC.

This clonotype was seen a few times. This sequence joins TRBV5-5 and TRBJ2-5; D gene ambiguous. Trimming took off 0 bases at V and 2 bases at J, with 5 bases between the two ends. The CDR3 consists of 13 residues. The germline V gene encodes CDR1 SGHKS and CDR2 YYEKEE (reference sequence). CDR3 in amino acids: CASSLVHQETQYF. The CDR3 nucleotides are TGTGCCAGCAGCTTGGTGCATCAAGAGACCCAGTACTTC.

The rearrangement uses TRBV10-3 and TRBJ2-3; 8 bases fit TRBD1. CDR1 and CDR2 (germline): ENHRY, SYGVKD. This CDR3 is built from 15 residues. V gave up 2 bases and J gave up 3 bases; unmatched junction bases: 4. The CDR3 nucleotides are TGTGCCATCAGTGAGGGCAGGGGGCGAACAGATACGCAGTATTTT. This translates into CAISEGRGRTDTQYF.

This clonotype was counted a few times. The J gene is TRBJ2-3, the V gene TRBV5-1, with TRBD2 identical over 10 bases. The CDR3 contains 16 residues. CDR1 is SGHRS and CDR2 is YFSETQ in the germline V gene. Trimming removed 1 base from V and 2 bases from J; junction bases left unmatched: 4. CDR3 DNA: TGCGCCAGCAGCTTGAGACTAGCGGGTACCACAGATACGCAGTATTTT. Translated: CASSLRLAGTTDTQYF.

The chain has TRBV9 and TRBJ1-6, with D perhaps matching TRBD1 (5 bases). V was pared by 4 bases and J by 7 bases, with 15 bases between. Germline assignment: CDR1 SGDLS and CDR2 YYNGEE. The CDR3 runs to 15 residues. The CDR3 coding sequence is TGTGCCAGCAGCCCACGGACACCTTTGAATTCACCCCTCCACTTT. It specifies CASSPRTPLNSPLHF. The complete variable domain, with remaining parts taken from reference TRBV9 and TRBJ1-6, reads DSGVTQTPKHLITATGQRVTLRCSPRSGDLSVYWYQQSLDQGLQFLIQYYNGEERAKGNILERFSAQQFPDLHSELNLSSLELGDSALYFCASSPRTPLNSPLHFGNGTRLTVT.

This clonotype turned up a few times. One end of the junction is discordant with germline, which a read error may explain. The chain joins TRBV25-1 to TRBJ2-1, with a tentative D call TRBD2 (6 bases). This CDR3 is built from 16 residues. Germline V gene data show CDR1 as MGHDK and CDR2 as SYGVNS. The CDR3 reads CASSSRRGISYNGQFF. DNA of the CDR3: TGTGCCAGCAGTTCTAGGCGGGGAATCTCCTACAATGGGCAGTTCTTC.

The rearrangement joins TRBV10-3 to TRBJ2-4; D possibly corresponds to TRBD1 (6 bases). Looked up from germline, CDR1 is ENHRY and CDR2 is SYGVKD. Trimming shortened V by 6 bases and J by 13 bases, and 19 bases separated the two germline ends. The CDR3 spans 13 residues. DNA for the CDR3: TGTGCCATCAGGGAATATGGGGGCGTCATCCAGTACTTC. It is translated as CAIREYGGVIQYF.

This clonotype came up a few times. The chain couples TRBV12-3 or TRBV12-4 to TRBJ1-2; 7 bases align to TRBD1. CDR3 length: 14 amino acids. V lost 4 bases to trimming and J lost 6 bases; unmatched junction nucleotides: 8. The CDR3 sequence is CASSSRTGYNGYTF. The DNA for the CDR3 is TGTGCCAGCAGTTCGAGGACAGGTTATAATGGCTACACCTTC.

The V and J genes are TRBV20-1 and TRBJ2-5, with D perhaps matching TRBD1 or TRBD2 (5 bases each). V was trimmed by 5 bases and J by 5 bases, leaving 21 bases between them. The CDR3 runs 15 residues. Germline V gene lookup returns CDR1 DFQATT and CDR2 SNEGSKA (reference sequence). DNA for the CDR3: TGCAGTGCTGGGATTAGAGGGGCGATATTGGAGACCCAGTACTTC. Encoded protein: CSAGIRGAILETQYF.

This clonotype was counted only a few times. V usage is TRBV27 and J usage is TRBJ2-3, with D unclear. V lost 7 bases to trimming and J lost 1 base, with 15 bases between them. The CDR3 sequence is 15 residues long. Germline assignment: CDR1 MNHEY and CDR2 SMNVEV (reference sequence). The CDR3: CASKIPGLGTDTQYF. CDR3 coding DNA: TGTGCCAGCAAGATCCCGGGCCTTGGCACAGATACGCAGTATTTT.

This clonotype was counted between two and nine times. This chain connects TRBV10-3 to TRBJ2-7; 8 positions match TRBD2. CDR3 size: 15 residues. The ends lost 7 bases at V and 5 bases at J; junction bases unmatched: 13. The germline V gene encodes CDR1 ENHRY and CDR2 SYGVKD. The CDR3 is CAITNGSGSSNEQYF. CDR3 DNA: TGTGCCATCACCAACGGCAGCGGGAGTTCTAACGAGCAGTACTTC.

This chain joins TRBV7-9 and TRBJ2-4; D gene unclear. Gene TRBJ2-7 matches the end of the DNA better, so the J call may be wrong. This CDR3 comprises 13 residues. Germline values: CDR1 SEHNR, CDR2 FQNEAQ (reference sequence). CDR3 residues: CASSLGRAHEQYF. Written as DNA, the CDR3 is TGTGCCAGCAGCTTAGGTCGGGCCCACGAGCAGTACTTC.

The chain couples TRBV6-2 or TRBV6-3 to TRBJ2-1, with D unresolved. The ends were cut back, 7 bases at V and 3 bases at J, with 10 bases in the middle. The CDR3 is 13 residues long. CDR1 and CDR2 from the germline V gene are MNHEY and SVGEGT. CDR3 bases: TGTGCCAGCACCCTTGCTCTCTACAATGAGCAGTTCTTC. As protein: CASTLALYNEQFF.

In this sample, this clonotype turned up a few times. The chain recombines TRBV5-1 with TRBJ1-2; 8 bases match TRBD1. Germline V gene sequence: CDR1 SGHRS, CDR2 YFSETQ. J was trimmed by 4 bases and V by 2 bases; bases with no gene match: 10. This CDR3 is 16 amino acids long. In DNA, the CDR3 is TGCGCCAGCAGCTTCCTAAGACAGGGGACCTTCTATGGCTACACCTTC. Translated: CASSFLRQGTFYGYTF.

This CDR3 reads CASSLSGGGQLSSYNEQFF. The CDR3 DNA reads as TGTGCCAGCAGCTTAAGTGGGGGGGGACAGCTAAGCTCCTACAATGAGCAGTTCTTC. The J gene is TRBJ2-1, the V gene TRBV7-3, with D perhaps matching TRBD1 or TRBD2 (7 bases each). Trimming left V 1 base short and J 0 bases short, with 19 bases between. Germline loops: CDR1 SGHTA, CDR2 FQGTGA. The CDR3 totals 19 residues.

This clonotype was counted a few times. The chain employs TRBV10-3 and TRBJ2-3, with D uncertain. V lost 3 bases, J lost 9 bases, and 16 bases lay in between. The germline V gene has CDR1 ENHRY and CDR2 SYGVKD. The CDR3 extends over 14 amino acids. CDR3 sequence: CAISDPFRIRTQYF. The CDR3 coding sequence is TGTGCCATCAGTGACCCCTTCCGGATTAGGACGCAGTATTTT.

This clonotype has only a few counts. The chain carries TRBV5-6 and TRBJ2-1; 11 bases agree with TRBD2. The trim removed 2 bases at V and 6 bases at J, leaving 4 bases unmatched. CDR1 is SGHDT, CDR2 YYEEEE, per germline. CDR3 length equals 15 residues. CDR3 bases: TGTGCCAGCAGCTTCCTCACTAGCGGGAGCAATGAGCAGTTCTTC. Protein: CASSFLTSGSNEQFF.

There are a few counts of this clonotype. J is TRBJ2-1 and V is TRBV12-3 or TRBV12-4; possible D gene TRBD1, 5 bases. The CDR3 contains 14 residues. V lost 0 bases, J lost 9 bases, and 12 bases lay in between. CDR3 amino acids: CASSLAQGQGEQFF. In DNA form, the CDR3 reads TGTGCCAGCAGTTTAGCGCAGGGTCAGGGTGAGCAGTTCTTC.

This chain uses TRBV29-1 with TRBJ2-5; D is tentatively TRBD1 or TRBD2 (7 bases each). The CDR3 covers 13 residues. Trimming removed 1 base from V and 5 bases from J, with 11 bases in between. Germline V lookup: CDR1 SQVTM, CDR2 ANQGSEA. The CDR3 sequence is CSVEGQGGETQYF. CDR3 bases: TGCAGCGTTGAAGGTCAGGGGGGGGAGACCCAGTACTTC.

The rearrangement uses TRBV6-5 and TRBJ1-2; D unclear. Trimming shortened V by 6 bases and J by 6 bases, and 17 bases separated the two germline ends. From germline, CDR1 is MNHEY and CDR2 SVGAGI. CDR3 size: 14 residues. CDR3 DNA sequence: TGTGCCAGCAGCGAAGCACTCGTTGGTAATGGCTACACCTTC. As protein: CASSEALVGNGYTF.

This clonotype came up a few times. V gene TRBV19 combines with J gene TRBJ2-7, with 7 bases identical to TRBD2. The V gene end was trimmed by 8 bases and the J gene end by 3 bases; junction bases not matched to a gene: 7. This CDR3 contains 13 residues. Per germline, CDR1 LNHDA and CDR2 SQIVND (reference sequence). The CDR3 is CASQSRENYEQYF. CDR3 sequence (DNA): TGTGCCAGTCAATCGCGGGAGAACTACGAGCAGTACTTC. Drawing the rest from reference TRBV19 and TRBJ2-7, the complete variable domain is DGGITQSPKYLFRKEGQNVTLSCEQNLNHDAMYWYRQDPGQGLRLIYYSQIVNDFQKGDIAEGYSVSREKKESFPLTVTSAQKNPTAFYLCASQSRENYEQYFGPGTRLTVT.

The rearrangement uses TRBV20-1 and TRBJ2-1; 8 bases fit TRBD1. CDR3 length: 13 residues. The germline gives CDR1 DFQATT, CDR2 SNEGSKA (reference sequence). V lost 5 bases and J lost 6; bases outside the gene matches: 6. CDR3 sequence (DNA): TGCAGTGCTTTAGACAGGGGTTCCAATGAGCAGTTCTTC. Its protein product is CSALDRGSNEQFF.

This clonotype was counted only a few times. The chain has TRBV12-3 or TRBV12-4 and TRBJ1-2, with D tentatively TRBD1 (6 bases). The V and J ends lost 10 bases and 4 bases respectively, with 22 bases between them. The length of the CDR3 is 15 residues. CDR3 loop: CATWGESRGGYGYTF. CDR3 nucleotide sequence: TGTGCCACCTGGGGGGAATCCAGGGGCGGCTATGGCTACACCTTC.